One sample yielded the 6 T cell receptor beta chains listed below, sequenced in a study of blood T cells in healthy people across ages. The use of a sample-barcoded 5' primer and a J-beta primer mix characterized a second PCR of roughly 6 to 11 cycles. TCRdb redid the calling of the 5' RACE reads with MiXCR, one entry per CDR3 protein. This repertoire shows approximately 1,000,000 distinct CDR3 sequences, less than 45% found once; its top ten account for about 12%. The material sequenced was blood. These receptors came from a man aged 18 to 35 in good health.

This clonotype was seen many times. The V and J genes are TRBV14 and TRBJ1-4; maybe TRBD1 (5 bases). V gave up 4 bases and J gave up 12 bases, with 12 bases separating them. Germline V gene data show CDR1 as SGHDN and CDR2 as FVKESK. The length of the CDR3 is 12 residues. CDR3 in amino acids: CASSRRGGELFF. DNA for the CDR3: TGTGCCAGCAGCCGGAGGGGCGGTGAACTGTTTTTT.

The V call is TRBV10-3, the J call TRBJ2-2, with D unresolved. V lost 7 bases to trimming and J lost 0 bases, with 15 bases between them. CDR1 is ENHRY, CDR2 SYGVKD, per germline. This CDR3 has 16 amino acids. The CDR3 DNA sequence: TGTGCCATCAACGACCCTGGCAAACCGAACACCGGGGAGCTGTTTTTT. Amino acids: CAINDPGKPNTGELFF.

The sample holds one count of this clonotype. The CDR3 here is CASSKDREVNTEAFF. The DNA for the CDR3 is TGTGCCAGCAGTAAGGACAGGGAGGTGAACACTGAAGCTTTCTTT. V and J are TRBV2 and TRBJ1-1; 8 nucleotides line up with TRBD1. Germline CDR1 SNHLY, CDR2 FYNNEI. After removal of 5 bases from V and 0 bases from J, the junction contained 5 bases not matched to a gene. The CDR3 is 15 amino acids.

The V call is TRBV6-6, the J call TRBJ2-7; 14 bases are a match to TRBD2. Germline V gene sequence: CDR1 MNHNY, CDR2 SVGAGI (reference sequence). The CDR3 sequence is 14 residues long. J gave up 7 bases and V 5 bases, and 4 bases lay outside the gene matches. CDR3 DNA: TGTGCCAGCAGTGGGAGGACTAGCGGGAGGGAGCAGTACTTC. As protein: CASSGRTSGREQYF.

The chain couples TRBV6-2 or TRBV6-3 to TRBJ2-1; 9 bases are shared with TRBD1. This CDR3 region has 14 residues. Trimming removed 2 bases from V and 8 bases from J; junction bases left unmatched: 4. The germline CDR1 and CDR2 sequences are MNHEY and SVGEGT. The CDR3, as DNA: TGTGCCAGCAGTTACCTTAGACAGGGGGATGAGCAGTTCTTC. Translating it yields CASSYLRQGDEQFF.

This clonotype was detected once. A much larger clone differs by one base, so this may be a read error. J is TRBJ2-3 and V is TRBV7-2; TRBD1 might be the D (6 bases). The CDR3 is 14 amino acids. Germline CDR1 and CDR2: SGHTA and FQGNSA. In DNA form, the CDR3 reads TGTGCCGGCAGCTTACCAGGGGGCACAGATACGCAGTATTTT. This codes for CAGSLPGGTDTQYF.